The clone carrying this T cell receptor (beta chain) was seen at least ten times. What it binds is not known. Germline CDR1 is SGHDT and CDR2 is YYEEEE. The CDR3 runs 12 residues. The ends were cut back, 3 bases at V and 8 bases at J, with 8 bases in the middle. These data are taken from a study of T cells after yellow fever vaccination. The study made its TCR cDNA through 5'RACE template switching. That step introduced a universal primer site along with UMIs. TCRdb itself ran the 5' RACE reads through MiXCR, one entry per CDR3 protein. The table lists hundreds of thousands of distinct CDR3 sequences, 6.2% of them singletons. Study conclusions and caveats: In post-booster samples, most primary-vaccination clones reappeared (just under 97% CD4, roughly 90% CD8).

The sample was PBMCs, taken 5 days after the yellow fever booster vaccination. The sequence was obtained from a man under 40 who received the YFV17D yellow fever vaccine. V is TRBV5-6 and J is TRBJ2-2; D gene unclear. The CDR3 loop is CASSYTRGELFF. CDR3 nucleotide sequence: TGTGCCAGCAGCTACACCAGGGGGGAGCTGTTTTTT.